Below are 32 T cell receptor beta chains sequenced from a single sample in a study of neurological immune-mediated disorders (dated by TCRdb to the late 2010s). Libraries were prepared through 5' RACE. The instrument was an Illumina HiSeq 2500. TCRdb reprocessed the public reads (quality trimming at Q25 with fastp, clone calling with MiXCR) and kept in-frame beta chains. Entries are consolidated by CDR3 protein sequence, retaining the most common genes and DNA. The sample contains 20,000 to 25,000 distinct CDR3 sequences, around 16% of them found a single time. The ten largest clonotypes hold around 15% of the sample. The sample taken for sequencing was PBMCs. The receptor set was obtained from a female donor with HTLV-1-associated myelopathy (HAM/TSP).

This chain's CDR3 is CASSPQGARNGELFF. For the CDR3, the DNA is TGCGCCAGCAGCCCACAGGGGGCGCGGAACGGGGAGCTGTTTTTT. The chain joins TRBV5-1 to TRBJ2-2, with 9 bases identical to TRBD1. The V gene end was trimmed by 4 bases and the J gene end by 7 bases; junction bases not matched to a gene: 8. The V gene's germline CDR1 is SGHRS and CDR2 YFSETQ. The CDR3 has 15 amino acids.

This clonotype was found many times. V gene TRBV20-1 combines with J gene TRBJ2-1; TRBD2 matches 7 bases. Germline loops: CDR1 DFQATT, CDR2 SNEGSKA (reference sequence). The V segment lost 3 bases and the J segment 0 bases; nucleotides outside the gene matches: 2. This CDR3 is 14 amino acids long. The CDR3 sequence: CSASGRYSYNEQFF. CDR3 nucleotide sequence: TGCAGTGCTAGCGGGAGGTACTCCTACAATGAGCAGTTCTTC.

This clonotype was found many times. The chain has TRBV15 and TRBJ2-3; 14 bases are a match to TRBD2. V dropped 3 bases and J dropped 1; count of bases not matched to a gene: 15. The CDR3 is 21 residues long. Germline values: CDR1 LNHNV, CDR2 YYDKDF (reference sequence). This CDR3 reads CATSRPSRRLAGGGGTDTQYF. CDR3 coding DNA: TGTGCCACCAGCAGGCCCAGCCGGCGACTAGCGGGAGGGGGAGGCACAGATACGCAGTATTTT.

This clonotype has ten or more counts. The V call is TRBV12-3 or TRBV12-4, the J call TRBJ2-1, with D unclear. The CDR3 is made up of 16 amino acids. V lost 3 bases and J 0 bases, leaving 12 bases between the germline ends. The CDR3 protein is CASSFRVSYSYNEQFF. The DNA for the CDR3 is TGTGCCAGCAGTTTTCGCGTGAGCTACTCCTACAATGAGCAGTTCTTC.

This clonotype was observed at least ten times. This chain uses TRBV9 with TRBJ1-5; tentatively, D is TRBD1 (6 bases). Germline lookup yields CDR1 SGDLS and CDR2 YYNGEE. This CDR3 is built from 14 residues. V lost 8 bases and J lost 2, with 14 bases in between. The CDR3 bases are TGTGCCAGGCACAGGGTTTCTGGCAATCAGCCCCAGCATTTT. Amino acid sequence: CARHRVSGNQPQHF.

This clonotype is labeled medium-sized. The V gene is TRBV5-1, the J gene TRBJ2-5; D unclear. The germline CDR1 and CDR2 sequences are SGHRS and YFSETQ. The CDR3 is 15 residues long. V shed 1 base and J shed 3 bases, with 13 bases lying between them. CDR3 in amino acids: CASSLYRTVEETQYF. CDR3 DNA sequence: TGCGCCAGCAGCTTGTACCGGACGGTAGAAGAGACCCAGTACTTC.

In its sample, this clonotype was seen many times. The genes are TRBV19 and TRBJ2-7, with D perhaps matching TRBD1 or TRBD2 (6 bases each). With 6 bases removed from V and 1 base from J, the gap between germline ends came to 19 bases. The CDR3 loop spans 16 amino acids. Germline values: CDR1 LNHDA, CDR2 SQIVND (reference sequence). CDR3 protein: CASSPLGGGGSYEQYF. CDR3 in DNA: TGTGCCAGTAGCCCGCTCGGGGGCGGCGGGTCCTACGAGCAGTACTTC. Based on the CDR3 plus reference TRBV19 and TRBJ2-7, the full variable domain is DGGITQSPKYLFRKEGQNVTLSCEQNLNHDAMYWYRQDPGQGLRLIYYSQIVNDFQKGDIAEGYSVSREKKESFPLTVTSAQKNPTAFYLCASSPLGGGGSYEQYFGPGTRLTVT.

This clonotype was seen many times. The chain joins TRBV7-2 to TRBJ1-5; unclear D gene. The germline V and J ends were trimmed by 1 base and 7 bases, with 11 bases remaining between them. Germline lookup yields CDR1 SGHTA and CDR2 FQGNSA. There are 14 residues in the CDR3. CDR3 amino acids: CASSLEVAGQPQHF. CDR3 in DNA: TGTGCCAGCAGCTTAGAAGTAGCGGGCCAGCCCCAGCATTTT.

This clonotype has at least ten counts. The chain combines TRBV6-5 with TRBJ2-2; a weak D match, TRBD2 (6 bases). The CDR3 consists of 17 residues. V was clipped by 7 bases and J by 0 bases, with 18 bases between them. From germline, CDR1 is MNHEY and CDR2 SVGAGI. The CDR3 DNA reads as TGTGCCAGCATGCCACAAGGGCTAGCGCCGAACACCGGGGAGCTGTTTTTT. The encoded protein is CASMPQGLAPNTGELFF.

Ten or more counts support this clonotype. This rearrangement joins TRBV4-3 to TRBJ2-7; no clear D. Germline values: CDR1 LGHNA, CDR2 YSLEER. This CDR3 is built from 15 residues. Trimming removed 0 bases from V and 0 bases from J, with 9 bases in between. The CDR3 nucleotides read TGCGCCAGCAGCCAAGATGTCTGGAGCTCCTACGAGCAGTACTTC. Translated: CASSQDVWSSYEQYF.

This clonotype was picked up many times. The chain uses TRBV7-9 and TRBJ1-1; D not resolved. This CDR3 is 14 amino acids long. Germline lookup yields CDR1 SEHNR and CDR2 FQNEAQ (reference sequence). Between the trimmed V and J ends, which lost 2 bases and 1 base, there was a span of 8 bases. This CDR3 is CASSLWYGNTEAFF. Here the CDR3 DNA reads TGTGCCAGCAGCTTATGGTACGGGAACACTGAAGCTTTCTTT.

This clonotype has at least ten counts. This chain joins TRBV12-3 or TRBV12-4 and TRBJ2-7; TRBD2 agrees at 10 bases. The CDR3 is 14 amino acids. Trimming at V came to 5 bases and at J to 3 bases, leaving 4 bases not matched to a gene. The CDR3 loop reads CASSQREGLYEQYF. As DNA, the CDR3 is TGTGCCAGCAGTCAGCGGGAGGGCCTCTACGAGCAGTACTTC.

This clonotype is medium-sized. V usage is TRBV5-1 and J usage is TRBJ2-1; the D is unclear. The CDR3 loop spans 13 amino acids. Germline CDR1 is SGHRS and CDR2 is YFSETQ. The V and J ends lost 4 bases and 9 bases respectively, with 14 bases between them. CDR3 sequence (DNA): TGCGCCAGCAGCACTCGCCCCTTGGCTGAGCAGTTCTTC. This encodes CASSTRPLAEQFF.

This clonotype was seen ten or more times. The CDR3 region is CASTPGLAGYNEQFF. The CDR3 nucleotides read TGTGCCAGCACCCCGGGCCTAGCGGGATACAATGAGCAGTTCTTC. The V gene is TRBV9, the J gene TRBJ2-1, with 9 positions matching TRBD2. There are 15 residues in the CDR3. Germline V gene sequence: CDR1 SGDLS, CDR2 YYNGEE. Trimming took 6 bases from V and 4 from J; bases not matched to a gene: 8.

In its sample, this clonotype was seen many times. CDR3 in amino acids: CASRPTQGSYEQYF. The CDR3 nucleotides read TGTGCCAGCAGACCTACACAGGGGTCCTACGAGCAGTACTTC. The chain employs TRBV6-5 and TRBJ2-7; 7 bases line up with TRBD1. Germline-derived CDR1 and CDR2 are MNHEY and SVGAGI. J was trimmed by 1 base and V by 6 bases; bases with no gene match: 6. The CDR3 totals 14 residues.

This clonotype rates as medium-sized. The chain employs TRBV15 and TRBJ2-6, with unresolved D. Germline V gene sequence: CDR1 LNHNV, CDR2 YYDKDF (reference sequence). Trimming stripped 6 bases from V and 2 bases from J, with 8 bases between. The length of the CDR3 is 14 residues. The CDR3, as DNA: TGTGCCACCAGTCGAAGGACTGGGGCCAACGTCCTGACTTTC. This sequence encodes CATSRRTGANVLTF.

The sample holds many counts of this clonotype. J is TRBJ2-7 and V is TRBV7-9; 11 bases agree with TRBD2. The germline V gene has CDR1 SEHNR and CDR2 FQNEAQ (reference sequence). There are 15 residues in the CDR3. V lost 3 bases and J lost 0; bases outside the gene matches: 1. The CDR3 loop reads CASSLTSGISYEQYF. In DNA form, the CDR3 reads TGTGCCAGCAGCTTGACTAGCGGGATCTCCTACGAGCAGTACTTC. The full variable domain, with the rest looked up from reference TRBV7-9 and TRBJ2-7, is DTGVSQNPRHKITKRGQNVTFRCDPISEHNRLYWYRQTLGQGPEFLTYFQNEAQLEKSRLLSDRFSAERPKGSFSTLEIQRTEQGDSAMYLCASSLTSGISYEQYFGPGTRLTVT.

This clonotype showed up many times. The CDR3 spells CASSPPGPGQVTRGNYGYTF. The CDR3 DNA sequence: TGTGCCAGCAGCCCCCCCGGCCCGGGACAGGTGACTCGGGGTAACTATGGCTACACCTTC. The chain is built from TRBV7-9 and TRBJ1-2, with TRBD1 matching over 8 bases. The CDR3 loop spans 20 amino acids. The trim removed 5 bases at V and 1 base at J, leaving 21 bases unmatched. Germline CDR1 SEHNR, CDR2 FQNEAQ (reference sequence).

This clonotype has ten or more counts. The CDR3 loop reads CSVHLFPSGGSSYEQYF. The CDR3 nucleotides are TGCAGCGTCCACCTTTTCCCCAGCGGGGGGAGCTCCTACGAGCAGTACTTC. The V call is TRBV29-1, the J call TRBJ2-7, with 9 nucleotides matching TRBD2. Unmatched junction bases numbered 15, after V lost 6 bases and J lost 0 bases. CDR3 length: 17 amino acids. Germline CDR1 is SQVTM and CDR2 is ANQGSEA.

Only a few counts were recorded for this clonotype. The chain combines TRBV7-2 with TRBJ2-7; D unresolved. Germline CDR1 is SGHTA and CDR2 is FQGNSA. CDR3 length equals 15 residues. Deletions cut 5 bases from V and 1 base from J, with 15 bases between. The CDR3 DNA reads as TGTGCCAGCAGCGCAACGTCAGGCCCGTCCTACGAGCAGTACTTC. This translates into CASSATSGPSYEQYF.

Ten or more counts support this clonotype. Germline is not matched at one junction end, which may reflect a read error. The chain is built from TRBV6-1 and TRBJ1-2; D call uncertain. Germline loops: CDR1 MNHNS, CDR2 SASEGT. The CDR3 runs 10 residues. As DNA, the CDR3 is TGTGCCAGCAGGGAAGATGGCTACACCTTC. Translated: CASREDGYTF.

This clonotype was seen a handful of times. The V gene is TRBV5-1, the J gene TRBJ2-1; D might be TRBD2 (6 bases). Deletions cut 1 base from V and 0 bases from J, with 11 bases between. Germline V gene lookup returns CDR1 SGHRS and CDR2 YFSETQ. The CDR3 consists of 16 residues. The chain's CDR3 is CASSLRRGYSYNEQFF. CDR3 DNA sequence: TGCGCCAGCAGCTTGAGGCGGGGCTACTCCTACAATGAGCAGTTCTTC.

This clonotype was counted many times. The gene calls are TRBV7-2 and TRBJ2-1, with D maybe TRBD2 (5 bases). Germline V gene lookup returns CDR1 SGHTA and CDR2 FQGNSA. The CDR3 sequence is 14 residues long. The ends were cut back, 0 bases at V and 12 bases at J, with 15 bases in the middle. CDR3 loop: CASSLATTLAAQFF. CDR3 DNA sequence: TGTGCCAGCAGCTTAGCGACTACCCTGGCCGCGCAGTTCTTC.

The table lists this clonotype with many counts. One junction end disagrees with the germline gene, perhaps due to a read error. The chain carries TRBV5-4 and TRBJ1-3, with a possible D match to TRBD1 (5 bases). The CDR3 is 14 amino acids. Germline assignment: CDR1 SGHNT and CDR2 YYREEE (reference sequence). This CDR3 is CANSSGSSGNTIYF. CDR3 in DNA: TGTGCCAACAGCTCAGGGAGCTCTGGAAACACCATATATTTT. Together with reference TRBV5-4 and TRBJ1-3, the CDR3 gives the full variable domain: ETGVTQSPTHLIKTRGQQVTLRCSSQSGHNTVSWYQQALGQGPQFIFQYYREEENGRGNFPPRFSGLQFPNYSSELNVNALELDDSALYLCANSSGSSGNTIYFGEGSWLTVV.

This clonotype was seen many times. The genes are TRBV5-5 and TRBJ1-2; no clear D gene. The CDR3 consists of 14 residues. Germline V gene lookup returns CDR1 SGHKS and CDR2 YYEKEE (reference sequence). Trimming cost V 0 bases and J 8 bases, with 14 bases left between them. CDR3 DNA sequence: TGTGCCAGCAGCTTGGGAGTCGGGGTTCGGGGCTACACCTTC. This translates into CASSLGVGVRGYTF.

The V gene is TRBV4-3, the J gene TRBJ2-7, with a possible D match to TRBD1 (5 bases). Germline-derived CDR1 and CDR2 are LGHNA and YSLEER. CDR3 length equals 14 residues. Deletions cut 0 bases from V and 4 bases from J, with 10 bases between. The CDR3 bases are TGCGCCAGCAGCCAAGATCCTAGGGGATACGAGCAGTACTTC. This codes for CASSQDPRGYEQYF.

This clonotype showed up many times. The CDR3 sequence: CASSSGLAGQETQYF. CDR3 nucleotide sequence: TGTGCCAGCAGCTCGGGACTAGCGGGACAAGAGACCCAGTACTTC. The chain has TRBV7-3 and TRBJ2-5, with TRBD2 identical over 13 bases. The CDR3 is 15 amino acids. V was pared by 4 bases and J by 2 bases, with 1 base of the junction left unmatched. Germline CDR1 and CDR2: SGHTA and FQGTGA.

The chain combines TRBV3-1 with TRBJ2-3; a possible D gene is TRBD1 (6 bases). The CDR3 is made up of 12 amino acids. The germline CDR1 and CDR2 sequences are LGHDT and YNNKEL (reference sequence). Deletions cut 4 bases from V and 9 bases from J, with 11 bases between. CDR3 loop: CASSLVGGTQYF. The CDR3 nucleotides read TGTGCCAGCAGCCTAGTAGGGGGAACGCAGTATTTT.

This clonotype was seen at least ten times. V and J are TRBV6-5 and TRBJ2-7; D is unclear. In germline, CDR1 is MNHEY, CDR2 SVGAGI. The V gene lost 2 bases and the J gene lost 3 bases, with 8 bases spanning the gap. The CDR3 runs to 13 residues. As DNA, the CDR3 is TGTGCCAGCAGTTACGCGGCCAACTACGAGCAGTACTTC. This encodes CASSYAANYEQYF.

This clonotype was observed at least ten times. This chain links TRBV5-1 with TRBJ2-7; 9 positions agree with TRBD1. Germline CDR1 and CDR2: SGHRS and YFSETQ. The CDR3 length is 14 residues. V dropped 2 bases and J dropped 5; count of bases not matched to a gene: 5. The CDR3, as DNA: TGCGCCAGCAGCTTAGGGGACAGGGTCGACGAGCAGTACTTC. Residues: CASSLGDRVDEQYF.

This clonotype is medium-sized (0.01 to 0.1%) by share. Here the CDR3 reads CASSLPGSPEQYF. The CDR3 bases are TGTGCCAGCAGCTTACCGGGGAGCCCCGAGCAGTACTTC. This rearrangement joins TRBV7-9 to TRBJ2-7; TRBD2 might be the D (5 bases). This CDR3 is built from 13 residues. Germline loops: CDR1 SEHNR, CDR2 FQNEAQ (reference sequence). V was pared by 2 bases and J by 6 bases, with 11 bases between.

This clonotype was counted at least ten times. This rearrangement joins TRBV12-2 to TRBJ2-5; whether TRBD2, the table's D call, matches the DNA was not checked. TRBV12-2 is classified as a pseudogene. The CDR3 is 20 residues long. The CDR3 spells CASRLMREGPGEKNMTTQYF. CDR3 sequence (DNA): TGTGCAAGTCGCTTAATGCGGGAGGGCCCTGGGGAAAAAAATATGACGACCCAGTACTTC.